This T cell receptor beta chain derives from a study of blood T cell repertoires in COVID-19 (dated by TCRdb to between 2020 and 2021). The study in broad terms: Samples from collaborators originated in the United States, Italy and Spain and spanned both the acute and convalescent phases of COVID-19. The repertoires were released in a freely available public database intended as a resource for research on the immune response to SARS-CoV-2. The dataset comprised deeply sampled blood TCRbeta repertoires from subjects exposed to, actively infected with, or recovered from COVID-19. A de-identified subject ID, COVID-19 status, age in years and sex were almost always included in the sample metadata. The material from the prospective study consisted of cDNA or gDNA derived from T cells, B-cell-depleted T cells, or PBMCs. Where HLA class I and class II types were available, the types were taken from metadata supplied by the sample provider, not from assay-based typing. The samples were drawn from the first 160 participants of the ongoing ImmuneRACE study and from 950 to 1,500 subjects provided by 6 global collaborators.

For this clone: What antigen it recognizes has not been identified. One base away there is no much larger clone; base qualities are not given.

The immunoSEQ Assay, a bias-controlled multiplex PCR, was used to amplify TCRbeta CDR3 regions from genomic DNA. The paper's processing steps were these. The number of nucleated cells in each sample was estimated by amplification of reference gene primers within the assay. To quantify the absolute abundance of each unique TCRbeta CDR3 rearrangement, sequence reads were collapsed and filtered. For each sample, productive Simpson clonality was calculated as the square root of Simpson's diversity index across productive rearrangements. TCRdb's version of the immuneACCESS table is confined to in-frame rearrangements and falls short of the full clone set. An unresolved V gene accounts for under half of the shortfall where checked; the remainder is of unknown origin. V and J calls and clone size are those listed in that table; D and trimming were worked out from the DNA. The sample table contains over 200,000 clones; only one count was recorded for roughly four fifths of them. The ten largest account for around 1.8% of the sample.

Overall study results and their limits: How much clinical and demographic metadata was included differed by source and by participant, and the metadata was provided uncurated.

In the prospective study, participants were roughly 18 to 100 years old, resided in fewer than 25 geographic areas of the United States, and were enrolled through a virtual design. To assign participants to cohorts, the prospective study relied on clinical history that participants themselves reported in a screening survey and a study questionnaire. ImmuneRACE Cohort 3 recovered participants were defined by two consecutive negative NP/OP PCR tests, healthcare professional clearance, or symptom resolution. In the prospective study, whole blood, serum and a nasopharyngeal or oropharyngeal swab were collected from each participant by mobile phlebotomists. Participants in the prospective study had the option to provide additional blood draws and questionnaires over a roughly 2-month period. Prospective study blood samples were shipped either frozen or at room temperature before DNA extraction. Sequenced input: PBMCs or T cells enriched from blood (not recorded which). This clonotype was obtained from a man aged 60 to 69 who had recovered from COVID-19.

The CDR3: CASSRTGTLGEKLFF. The nucleotide sequence is given as TGTGCCAGCAGCAGGACAGGGACACTGGGGGAAAAACTGTTTTTT. The chain links TRBV6-5 with TRBJ1-4; the central 8 bases match TRBD1. The CDR3 numbers 15 residues from cysteine through phenylalanine. The CDR3 DNA has 45 bases and is translated from base 1. The germline V gene provides CDR1 MNHEY and CDR2 SVGAGI. The V end gives up 6 bases and the J end 8 bases, leaving 11 bases in the junction not matched to a gene.